This passage covers 14 T cell receptor beta chains from one sample sequenced in a study of blood T cells in healthy people across ages (dated by TCRdb to the mid-2010s). Receptor libraries were prepared by 5' RACE. TCRdb records Illumina HiSeq 2500 as the sequencer. A second PCR of about 6 to 11 cycles was performed with a sample-barcoded 5' primer and a J-beta primer mix. TCRdb itself trimmed the public reads at Q25 with fastp, ran MiXCR and retained productive beta chains. Entries are consolidated by CDR3 protein sequence, retaining the most common genes and DNA. For this sample there are hundreds of thousands of distinct CDR3 sequences; about 30% appear just once. 15% to 17% of the sample is in the top ten clones. Sequencing input: blood. The receptors come from an elderly woman in good health.

This clonotype was counted ten times or more. The chain couples TRBV7-9 to TRBJ2-1, with 12 bases that match TRBD1. Germline-derived CDR1 and CDR2 are SEHNR and FQNEAQ (reference sequence). The trim removed 2 bases at V and 8 bases at J, leaving 19 bases unmatched. The CDR3 totals 20 residues. The CDR3 bases are TGTGCCAGCAGCTTATTAGGTAATCCCGGGACAGGGGGCCTTGTTGATGAGCAGTTCTTC. Translation gives CASSLLGNPGTGGLVDEQFF.

As for this clonotype: A junction boundary mismatches the germline segment, possibly from a read error. The genes are TRBV12-3 or TRBV12-4 and TRBJ1-6; no reliable D call. The CDR3 runs to 14 residues. CDR3 region: CAGSLGAYLSPLHF. The CDR3 DNA follows: TGTGCCGGCAGTTTGGGAGCATACCTTTCACCCCTCCACTTT.

This clonotype was recorded many times. The V call is TRBV28, the J call TRBJ2-3; 12 bases are a match to TRBD2. CDR3 size: 16 residues. With V trimmed by 6 bases and J by 0 bases, 4 bases remained unmatched. Germline CDR1 is MDHEN and CDR2 is SYDVKM. CDR3 loop: CASSASGGASTDTQYF. As DNA, the CDR3 is TGTGCCAGCAGCGCTAGCGGGGGGGCTAGCACAGATACGCAGTATTTT.

This clonotype was found a few times. The chain joins TRBV6-1 to TRBJ1-1; D ambiguous. V lost 8 bases to trimming and J lost 8 bases, with 9 bases between them. The germline CDR1 and CDR2 sequences are MNHNS and SASEGT. The CDR3 length is 10 residues. The CDR3, as DNA: TGTGCCAGCGGCCGGGTCGAAGCTTTCTTT. This sequence encodes CASGRVEAFF.

In the case of this clonotype: A much larger clone sits a single nucleotide away, making a read error possible. The gene calls are TRBV20-1 and TRBJ2-1; a weak D match, TRBD2 (6 bases). The CDR3 has 14 amino acids. V lost 7 bases and J lost 0, with 13 bases in between. CDR1 DFQATT and CDR2 SNEGSKA come from the germline V gene (reference sequence). The CDR3: CSVSAGSSYNEQFF. CDR3 bases: TGCAGTGTTAGCGCGGGGAGCTCCTACAATGAGCAGTTCTTC.

This clonotype has a count of ten or more. This chain joins TRBV28 and TRBJ2-5; D remains ambiguous. V gave up 6 bases and J gave up 2 bases, with 7 bases separating them. The CDR3 contains 12 residues. Germline V lookup: CDR1 MDHEN, CDR2 SYDVKM. The CDR3 DNA follows: TGTGCCAGCAGGGCAGCACAAGAGACCCAGTACTTC. This sequence encodes CASRAAQETQYF.

This clonotype showed up just a few times. This chain connects TRBV7-9 to TRBJ2-1; 7 positions match TRBD2. V shed 2 bases and J 8 bases; nucleotides not matched to a gene: 9. The CDR3 length is 15 residues. Germline lookup yields CDR1 SEHNR and CDR2 FQNEAQ (reference sequence). The CDR3 reads CASSLTAGNIDEQFF. The CDR3 DNA reads TGTGCCAGCAGCTTAACAGCGGGGAATATCGATGAGCAGTTCTTC.

This clonotype was seen more than once but under ten times. The chain couples TRBV9 to TRBJ2-2; 8 bases are a match to TRBD1. The germline CDR1 and CDR2 sequences are SGDLS and YYNGEE. The junction had 9 bases not matched to a gene; V was cut back by 3 bases and J by 2 bases. This CDR3 has 17 residues. The CDR3: CASSGGGRGPNTGELFF. The CDR3 nucleotides are TGTGCCAGCAGCGGAGGGGGCAGGGGGCCTAACACCGGGGAGCTGTTTTTT.

This clonotype was detected ten times or more. The J gene is TRBJ1-2, the V gene TRBV6-5; D is undetermined. The CDR3 consists of 15 residues. Trimming cost V 2 bases and J 2 bases, with 12 bases left between them. The germline CDR1 and CDR2 sequences are MNHEY and SVGAGI. The CDR3 DNA reads TGTGCCAGCAGTTACAGGGTGAGGGAGAACTATGGCTACACCTTC. Amino acids: CASSYRVRENYGYTF.

Comments on this clonotype: A much larger clone differs by one base, so this may be a read error. The chain employs TRBV20-1 and TRBJ2-5, with a weak D call TRBD2 (5 bases). The J call is uncertain, as TRBJ2-7 better fits the DNA end. The CDR3 runs 11 residues. Per the germline V gene, CDR1 is DFQATT and CDR2 is SNEGSKA (reference sequence). The CDR3 region is CGAQVGDEQYF. CDR3 sequence (DNA): TGCGGTGCCCAGGTCGGGGACGAGCAGTACTTC.

This clonotype was counted at least ten times. This chain joins TRBV20-1 and TRBJ2-5; 9 bases are a match to TRBD1. The CDR3 loop spans 14 amino acids. V lost 2 bases and J lost 7; bases outside the gene matches: 8. In germline, CDR1 is DFQATT, CDR2 SNEGSKA (reference sequence). The CDR3 reads CSARPPGQGGTQYF. In DNA form, the CDR3 reads TGCAGTGCTAGACCCCCGGGACAGGGTGGGACCCAGTACTTC.

The chain is built from TRBV4-2 and TRBJ2-5; TRBD2 matches 9 bases. Germline CDR1 reads LGHNA; CDR2 reads YNFKEQ. The CDR3 runs to 16 residues. V was pared by 0 bases and J by 11 bases, with 13 bases of the junction left unmatched. CDR3 coding DNA: TGTGCCAGCAGCCAAGAAGGGGGCGGGGGGGCGAATGAGCAGTACTTC. Protein product: CASSQEGGGGANEQYF.

The sample holds many counts of this clonotype. V and J are TRBV20-1 and TRBJ1-2; 7 positions agree with TRBD1. Germline V gene sequence: CDR1 DFQATT, CDR2 SNEGSKA (reference sequence). V lost 6 bases and J lost 4; bases outside the gene matches: 5. CDR3 size: 12 residues. The CDR3 bases are TGCAGTGCGGACAGGCAAGGCTATGGCTACACCTTC. Its protein product is CSADRQGYGYTF.

This clonotype came up many times. The V and J genes are TRBV7-2 and TRBJ2-5; D is unclear. CDR3 length: 13 residues. Trimming left V 8 bases short and J 2 bases short, with 12 bases between. The V gene's germline CDR1 is SGHTA and CDR2 FQGNSA. The CDR3 nucleotides read TGTGCCAGCCGACCGGCTAGGCAAGAGACCCAGTACTTC. It is translated as CASRPARQETQYF. Using reference TRBV7-2 and TRBJ2-5 for the parts outside the CDR3, the full variable domain is GAGVSQSPSNKVTEKGKDVELRCDPISGHTALYWYRQSLGQGLEFLIYFQGNSAPDKSGLPSDRFSAERTGGSVSTLTIQRTQQEDSAVYLCASRPARQETQYFGPGTRLLVL.